This TCR beta chain was identified during a study of CD8 T cells in ankylosing spondylitis (dated by TCRdb to 2016 to 2017). For the wider study: To find TCR variants linked to disease, the study profiled T cell receptor beta repertoires in ankylosing spondylitis patients and healthy donors. In total, the full study cohort was made up of nearly 110 healthy donors and some 26 ankylosing spondylitis patients. Samples of peripheral blood were taken, and for ankylosing spondylitis patients, synovial fluid was collected as well. What the study reported, not specific to this receptor: According to the report, matched synovial fluid samples from ankylosing spondylitis patients were significantly enriched for the disease-linked clones. Some TCR beta motif variants had previously been reported in synovial fluid and blood of reactive arthritis patients, which suggested common disease-initiation mechanisms. Blood from ankylosing spondylitis patients appeared to be characterized by a TCR beta motif composed of about eight highly homologous amino acid variants. The disease-linked clones had a CD8+ phenotype and were found at relatively low frequencies in peripheral blood.

This clonotype was found a few times. The antigen it binds to is not known. Base-call qualities are not available, and no considerably larger clone is one nucleotide away. Sequencer: Illumina HiSeq 2500. Quantitative 5'-RACE with molecular barcodes was the method used to prepare the TCR beta libraries. The authors' pipeline ran thus. To identify disease-linked TCR variants, a new computational method was used, one built on a probabilistic model of VDJ rearrangement. The public reads were run again by TCRdb, first through fastp at Q25 and then through MiXCR, and only productive beta chains were kept. Identical CDR3 proteins give one entry, which carries the most common genes and DNA. The V and J calls shown here were made by TCRdb, not taken from the authors' results. Within this sample are roughly 200,000 distinct CDR3 sequences, with approximately 24% of them counted one time only. The top ten constitute 5% to 8% of the sample.

The CDR3 measures 14 amino acids from cysteine to phenylalanine. Solely the CDR3 DNA is kept, with 42 bases framed from the first base. The germline V and J ends show losses of 6 bases and 2 bases respectively, and no gene match explains 7 bases of the junction. CDR1 and CDR2 (MNHNS, SASEGT) derive from the germline V gene. The receptor was derived from a male donor with ankylosing spondylitis or in good health (not recorded which). The sample was blood, either unsorted or a sorted T cell fraction (not recorded which). The chain links TRBV6-1 with TRBJ2-7, and TRBD1 matches 7 of the central bases. The nucleotides read TGTGCCAGCAGAGGACAGGAATTCCCCTACGAGCAGTACTTC. It is translated as CASRGQEFPYEQYF.